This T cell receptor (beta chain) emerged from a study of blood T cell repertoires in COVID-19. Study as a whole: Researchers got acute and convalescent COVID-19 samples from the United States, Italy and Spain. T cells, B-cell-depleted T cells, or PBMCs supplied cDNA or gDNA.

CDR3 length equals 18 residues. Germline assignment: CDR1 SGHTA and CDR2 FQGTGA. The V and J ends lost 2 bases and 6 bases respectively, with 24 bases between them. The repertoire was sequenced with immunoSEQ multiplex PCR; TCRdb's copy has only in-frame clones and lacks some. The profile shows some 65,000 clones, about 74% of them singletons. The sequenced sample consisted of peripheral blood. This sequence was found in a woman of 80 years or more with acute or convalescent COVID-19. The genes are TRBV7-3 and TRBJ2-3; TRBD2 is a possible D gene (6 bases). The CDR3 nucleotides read TGTGCCAGCAGCTTATATGGTTCGGCGGGAAAACGACCTGATACGCAGTATTTT. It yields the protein CASSLYGSAGKRPDTQYF.